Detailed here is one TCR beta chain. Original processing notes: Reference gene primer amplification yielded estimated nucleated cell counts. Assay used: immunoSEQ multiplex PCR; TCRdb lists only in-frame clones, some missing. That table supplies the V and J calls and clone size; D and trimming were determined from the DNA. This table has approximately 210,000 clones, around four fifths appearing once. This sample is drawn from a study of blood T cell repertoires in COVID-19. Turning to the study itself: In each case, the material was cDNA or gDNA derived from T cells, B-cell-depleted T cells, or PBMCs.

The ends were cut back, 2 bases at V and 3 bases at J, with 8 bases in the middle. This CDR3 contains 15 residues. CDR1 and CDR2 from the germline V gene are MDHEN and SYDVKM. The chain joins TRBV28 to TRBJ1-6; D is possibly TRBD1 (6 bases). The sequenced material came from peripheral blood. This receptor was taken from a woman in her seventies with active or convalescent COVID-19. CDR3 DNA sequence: TGTGCCAGCAGTTTAGGACAGATCTATAATTCACCCCTCCACTTT. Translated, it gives CASSLGQIYNSPLHF.